The 5 T cell receptor beta chains given below trace back to one sample, sequenced in a study of T cell changes during pregnancy in multiple sclerosis. TCRdb's copy holds only in-frame clones and misses some; the assay was immunoSEQ multiplex PCR. The sample carries roughly 93,000 clones, around 93% recorded once. The sequenced sample was peripheral blood, obtained in the first trimester of pregnancy. The receptors stem from a female donor in good health, enrolled as a control in a pregnancy study.

This clone has just a few counts. The rearrangement uses TRBV28 and TRBJ2-7; 7 bases agree with TRBD2. Trimming took 5 bases from V and 3 from J; bases not matched to a gene: 16. This CDR3 is built from 17 residues. Germline V gene sequence: CDR1 MDHEN, CDR2 SYDVKM. CDR3 region: CASSLTVVAGVNYEQYF. The CDR3, as DNA: TGTGCCAGCAGTCTTACCGTGGTTGCGGGGGTGAACTACGAGCAGTACTTC.

This sequence joins TRBV6-5 and TRBJ1-1; TRBD1 agrees at 7 bases. Germline V gene sequence: CDR1 MNHEY, CDR2 SVGAGI. V was pared by 6 bases and J by 4 bases, with 5 bases of the junction left unmatched. The CDR3 consists of 13 residues. For the CDR3, the DNA is TGTGCCAGCAGCCCGGACAGGAGCACTGAAGCTTTCTTT. It is translated as CASSPDRSTEAFF.

V is TRBV7-2 and J is TRBJ1-1, with unresolved D. Germline-derived CDR1 and CDR2 are SGHTA and FQGNSA. V lost 2 bases and J 7 bases, leaving 14 bases between the germline ends. CDR3 size: 14 residues. The CDR3: CASSLRRFPIEAFF. In DNA, the CDR3 is TGTGCCAGCAGCTTAAGGCGGTTCCCGATTGAAGCTTTCTTT.

The genes are TRBV27 and TRBJ2-7, with 7 positions matching TRBD1. Germline CDR1 and CDR2: MNHEY and SMNVEV (reference sequence). The V segment lost 5 bases and the J segment 2 bases; nucleotides outside the gene matches: 9. The CDR3 spans 15 residues. CDR3 protein: CASSPRYGTAYEQYF. CDR3 nucleotide sequence: TGTGCCAGCAGTCCGCGTTACGGGACAGCCTACGAGCAGTACTTC.

The chain links TRBV5-1 to TRBJ2-7; 10 bases are shared with TRBD1. The CDR3 covers 14 residues. Germline-derived CDR1 and CDR2 are SGHRS and YFSETQ. J gave up 6 bases and V 3 bases, and 6 bases lay outside the gene matches. In DNA, the CDR3 is TGCGCCAGCAGCTCCCGGGACAGGGGATCCGAGCAGTACTTC. Protein sequence: CASSSRDRGSEQYF. Drawing the rest from reference TRBV5-1 and TRBJ2-7, the complete variable domain is KAGVTQTPRYLIKTRGQQVTLSCSPISGHRSVSWYQQTPGQGLQFLFEYFSETQRNKGNFPGRFSGRQFSNSRSEMNVSTLELGDSALYLCASSSRDRGSEQYFGPGTRLTVT.